This T cell receptor beta chain was sequenced in a study of CD8+CD57+ T cells in acquired aplastic anemia. TCR beta VDJ combinations and CDR3 sequences were profiled from genomic DNA. TCRdb processed the reads anew with MiXCR; each CDR3 protein has one entry. This table has about 180,000 distinct CDR3 sequences, about 50% appearing once. Patients who underwent sequencing had shown CD8+CD57+ cell expansion by flow cytometry. This CDR3 is 15 amino acids long. Per the germline V gene, CDR1 is KGHDR and CDR2 is SFDVKD. Trimming left V 5 bases short and J 2 bases short, with 13 bases between. Sequenced material: sorted CD4+, CD8+, or CD8+CD57+ T cells (not recorded which) from PBMCs. The V gene is TRBV24-1, the J gene TRBJ2-3, with D perhaps TRBD2 (5 bases). The sequence came from a human donor with aplastic anemia. The CDR3 DNA sequence: TGTGCCACCAGTGGCAGTAGCGACATCACAGATACGCAGTATTTT. Translating gives CATSGSSDITDTQYF.